This T cell receptor (beta chain) comes out of a study of shared clonotypes between healthy human individuals (dated by TCRdb to the early 2020s). Looking at the study overall: A couple of women and three men aged 18 to 49 years were included in the cohort. To estimate repertoire size and how much clonotype sharing occurs between individuals, the study deeply sequenced the blood TCR repertoires of roughly 5 healthy adults. Leukapheresis yielded between about 0.94 and 9 billion PBMCs per donor. To increase sequencing depth and limit assay-specific biases, TCR repertoire library preparation and sequencing were carried out by different laboratories using diverse techniques. For each donor, three plates each were used for CD4 naive and CD4 memory, two plates were used for CD8 naive, and one plate was used for CD8 memory. Summary of the overall study and its limitations: Incomplete sequencing was indicated by rarefaction of sorted-subset datasets, despite the large sequencing depth. Pairwise subsampling indicated that sequencing depth was expected to affect the degree of clonotype sharing among donors. Compared with non-shared clonotypes, the clonotypes found in all four sorted-subset donors had higher generation probabilities. Across a handful of donors, around 5% of naive CD4, 3% to 4% of naive CD8, around 2.5% of memory CD4, and roughly 0.4% of memory CD8 clonotypes were shared. Only blood was sampled, and tissue TCR repertoires likely differ from those in blood. Larger estimated clonotype richness was generally found for naive subsets than for memory subsets. Because the study included only a small number of donors, the genetic and exposure-history diversity represented was limited.

The donors were healthy, HIV-negative adults with no recently reported acute infections or vaccinations. Every donor was a Caucasian adult living in Nashville, Tennessee, USA. CD4+ T cells were enriched by magnetic negative selection, after which naive cells were positively selected on CD45RA and the negative fraction was taken as the memory subset. After blood collection by leukapheresis, PBMCs were isolated using Ficoll-Histopaque density gradient centrifugation and then cryopreserved in the vapor phase of liquid nitrogen. Analytical flow cytometry was used to check the purity and quantity of each magnetically sorted T cell population. Each sorted fraction had its genomic DNA isolated and then quantified by UV absorbance on a Nanodrop 2000c. About this clone itself: Its antigen target is currently unknown. It has no much larger one-base neighbor in the sample; base qualities were not kept.

After removal of 0 bases from V and 7 bases from J, the junction retains 11 bases not matched to a gene. From the cysteine up to the phenylalanine, the CDR3 has a length of 17 residues. This entry keeps only the CDR3 DNA: 51 bases, framed from base 1. The germline V gene (reference sequence) yields SGHNT for CDR1 and YYREEE for CDR2. TCR CDR3 regions were amplified from genomic DNA by multiplex PCR using the deep immunoSEQ assay. Genomic DNA extracted from each cell subset was distributed evenly over all wells of several immunoSEQ 96-well plates, and each plate served as one replicate. For sorted subsets, 200 ng of genomic DNA, equivalent to some 30,000 T cell genomes, went into each replicate PCR. Purified libraries were quantified with a Qubit 3.0 fluorometer, sized on a Bioanalyzer 2100, and re-quantified with the KAPA Library Quantification kit. Each immunoSEQ 96-well plate was sequenced on its own single-read 150-cycle Illumina NextSeq 550 flow cell. As for the authors' bioinformatics: The immunoSEQ output contained only junctional sequences without quality scores, so filtering could not match that applied to full-length reads. To assign V/J genes and CDR3, sequences were annotated against IMGT germline references using PyIR, a Python wrapper for IgBLAST v1.9. Reads with weak V/J assignments (E-value above 1e-6), missing CDR3, stop codons, out-of-frame junctions, or ambiguous translated residues were removed. A V3J clonotype was defined by an identical inferred V gene, J gene, and CDR3 amino acid sequence. Percentage overlap between repertoires was calculated by dividing the number of shared unique clonotypes by the size of the smaller repertoire. Three approaches were used to assess repertoire richness: RTK rarefaction, the Chao1 estimator, and Recon v2.1 estimates of unobserved clonotypes. Generation probabilities for all TCRbeta clonotypes obtained by the gDNA method from a handful of donors were computed using OLGA. This is the immuneACCESS table as TCRdb keeps it, with only in-frame sequences that have V and J called. A part of the clones is gone; compared with another copy, unresolved V genes explain less than half, and the rest is unexplained. V, J and clone size are those of that table, while D and trimming were read from the DNA. In all, the sample holds 2.5 million or so clones, and approximately 92% of those were seen once. Around 0.15% of the sample goes to the ten largest clones.

The sequenced sample consisted of naive CD4+ T cells sorted from blood. Taken with the paper, the label for cell subset or site translates to: CD45RA+ positively selected. This receptor chain uses TRBV5-4 and TRBJ2-5; TRBD2 aligns with 11 central bases. This clonotype originated in a man aged 18 to 30 in good health. The bases are TGTGCCAGCAGCTTGGGGACTAGCGGGTCGTTTGGGGGGACCCAGTACTTC. This translates into CASSLGTSGSFGGTQYF.